This T cell receptor (beta chain) stems from a study of radiation and T cells in renal cell carcinoma. Generated by immunoSEQ multiplex PCR, the TCRdb table keeps only in-frame clones and is missing some. The top ten clones hold 1.9% of a sample with around 120,000 clones, more than 80% of them seen once. There are 15 residues in the CDR3. Germline CDR1 is MNHEY and CDR2 is SVGAGI. The V end was cut by 5 bases, the J end by 0 bases, with 8 bases between. Documented time point: blood 2 weeks post-SBRT. Treatment indicated: 15 Gy SBRT to primary tumor, nephrectomy 4 weeks later. Sequenced material: blood, taken from a patient whose treatment included radiotherapy and nephrectomy. The rearrangement joins TRBV6-5 to TRBJ2-6, with D unresolved. The TCR comes from a woman aged 55-75 years with renal cell carcinoma. This CDR3 reads CASSTVSSGANVLTF. In DNA, the CDR3 is TGTGCCAGCAGTACCGTGAGCTCTGGGGCCAACGTCCTGACTTTC.